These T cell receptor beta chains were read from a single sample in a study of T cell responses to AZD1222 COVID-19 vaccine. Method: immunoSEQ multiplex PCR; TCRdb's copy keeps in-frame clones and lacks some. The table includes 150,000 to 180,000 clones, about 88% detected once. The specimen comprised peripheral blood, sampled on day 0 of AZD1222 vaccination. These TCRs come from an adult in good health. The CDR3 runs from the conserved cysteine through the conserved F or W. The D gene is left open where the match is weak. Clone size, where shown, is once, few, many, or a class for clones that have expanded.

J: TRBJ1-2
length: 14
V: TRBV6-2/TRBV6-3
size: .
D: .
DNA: TGTGCCAGCAGTTATTCCCCGGTCGACTATGGCTACACCTTC
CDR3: CASSYSPVDYGYTF

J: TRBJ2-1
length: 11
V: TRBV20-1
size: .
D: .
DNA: TGCAGTGGAGCTTGGGGCAATGAGCAGTTCTTC
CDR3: CSGAWGNEQFF

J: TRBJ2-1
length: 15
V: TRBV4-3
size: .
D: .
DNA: TGCGCCAGCAGCCAAGATAGAGTCGGGTACAATGAGCAGTTCTTC
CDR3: CASSQDRVGYNEQFF

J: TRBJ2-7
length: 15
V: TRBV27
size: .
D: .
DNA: TGTGCCAGCAGTTTAACCGGGACGGAGTTTGACGAGCAGTACTTC
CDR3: CASSLTGTEFDEQYF

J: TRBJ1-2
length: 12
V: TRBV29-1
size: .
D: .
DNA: TGCAGCGCAGGACAGTCTAACTATGGCTACACCTTC
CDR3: CSAGQSNYGYTF

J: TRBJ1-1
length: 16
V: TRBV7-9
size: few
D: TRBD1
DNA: TGTGCCAGCAGCCTACCGGGACAGGGGGCGAACACTGAAGCTTTCTTT
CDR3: CASSLPGQGANTEAFF

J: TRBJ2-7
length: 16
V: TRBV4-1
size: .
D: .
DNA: TGCGCCAGCAGCCAAGAGTCAAGGACTCTGAGGGGCGAGCAGTACTTC
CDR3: CASSQESRTLRGEQYF

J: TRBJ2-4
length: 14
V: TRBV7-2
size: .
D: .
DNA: TGTGCCAGCAGCTCCTGGACGCATGCAAACATTCAGTACTTC
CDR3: CASSSWTHANIQYF

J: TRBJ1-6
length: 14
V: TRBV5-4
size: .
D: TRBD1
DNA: TGTGCCAGCTCATCCACAGGGGGGAATTCACCCCTCCACTTT
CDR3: CASSSTGGNSPLHF

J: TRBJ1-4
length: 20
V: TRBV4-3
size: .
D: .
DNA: TGCGCCAGCAGCCAAGACTACGGCAGGGGAGTTGGGTCAACTAATGAAAAACTGTTTTTT
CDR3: CASSQDYGRGVGSTNEKLFF

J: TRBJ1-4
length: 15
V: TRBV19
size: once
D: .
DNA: TGTGCCAGTATGTCAGGATTTGCAACTAATGAAAAACTGTTTTTT
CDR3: CASMSGFATNEKLFF

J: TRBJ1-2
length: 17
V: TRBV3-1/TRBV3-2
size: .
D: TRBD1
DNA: TGTGCCAGCAGCCCACCTTGGAGGACAGGAGAATACTATGGCTACACCTTC
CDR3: CASSPPWRTGEYYGYTF

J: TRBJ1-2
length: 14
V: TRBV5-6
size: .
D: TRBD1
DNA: TGTGCCAGCAGCTCCGTCAGGGGGAACTATGGCTACACCTTC
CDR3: CASSSVRGNYGYTF

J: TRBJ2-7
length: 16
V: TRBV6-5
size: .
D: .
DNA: TGTGCCAGCAGTTATGTGCTCGCTGACGCTACCTACGAGCAGTACTTC
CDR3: CASSYVLADATYEQYF

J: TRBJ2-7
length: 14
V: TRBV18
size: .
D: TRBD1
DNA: TGTGCCAGCTCACCCCGACAGGGGGCCCACGAGCAGTACTTC
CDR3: CASSPRQGAHEQYF

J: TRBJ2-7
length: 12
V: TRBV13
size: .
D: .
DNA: TGTGCCAGCAGCCGGGGTCGTTACGAGCAGTACTTC
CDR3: CASSRGRYEQYF

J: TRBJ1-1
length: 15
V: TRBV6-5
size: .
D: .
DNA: TGTGCCAGCACACGGACACCTCCTTGGGGGACTGAAGCTTTCTTT
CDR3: CASTRTPPWGTEAFF

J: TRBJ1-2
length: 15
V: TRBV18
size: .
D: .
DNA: TGTGCCAGCTCACCACCGTCCCAGGATAACTATGGCTACACCTTC
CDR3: CASSPPSQDNYGYTF

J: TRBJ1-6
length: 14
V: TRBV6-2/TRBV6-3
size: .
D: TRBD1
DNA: TGTGCCAGCAGTTCCGCAGGGGGGCGTTCACCCCTCCACTTT
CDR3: CASSSAGGRSPLHF

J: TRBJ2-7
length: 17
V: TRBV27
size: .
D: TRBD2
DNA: TGTGCCAGCAGTCTTATCGGGGGGGGACCCTTTGCGTACGAGCAGTACTTC
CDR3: CASSLIGGGPFAYEQYF

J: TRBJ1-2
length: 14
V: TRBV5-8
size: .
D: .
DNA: TGTGCCAGCAGCTTGATCCCCGGGTACGGCGGCTACACCTTC
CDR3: CASSLIPGYGGYTF

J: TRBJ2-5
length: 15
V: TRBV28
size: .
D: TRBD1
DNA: TGTGCCAGCAGTTTCATGGGACAGGGGGCTGAGACCCAGTACTTC
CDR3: CASSFMGQGAETQYF

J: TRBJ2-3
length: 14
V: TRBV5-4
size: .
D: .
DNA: TGTGCCAGCAGGCAAGCCGGCGGCACAGATACGCAGTATTTT
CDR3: CASRQAGGTDTQYF

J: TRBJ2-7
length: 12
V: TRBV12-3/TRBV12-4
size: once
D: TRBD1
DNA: TGTGCCAGTACGGGACAGGTGAGAGAGCAGTACTTC
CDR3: CASTGQVREQYF

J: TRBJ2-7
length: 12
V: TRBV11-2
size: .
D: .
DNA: TGTGCCAGCAGCAAAACAGGGTACGAGCAGTACTTC
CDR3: CASSKTGYEQYF

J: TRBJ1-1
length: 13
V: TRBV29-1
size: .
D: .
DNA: TGCAGCGTTGTAAGGGGAAGCAACACTGAAGCTTTCTTT
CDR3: CSVVRGSNTEAFF

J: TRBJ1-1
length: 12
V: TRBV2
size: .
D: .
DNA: TGTGCCAGCATCGCAGGGAACACTGAAGCTTTCTTT
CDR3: CASIAGNTEAFF

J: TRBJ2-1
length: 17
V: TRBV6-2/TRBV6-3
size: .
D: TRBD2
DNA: TGTGCCAGCAGTTACGGCCGACTAGCGGGGGGATACAATGAGCAGTTCTTC
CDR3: CASSYGRLAGGYNEQFF

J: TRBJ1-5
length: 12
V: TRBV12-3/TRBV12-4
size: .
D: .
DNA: TGTGCCAGCAGGCTATCCGACAGCGGCCAGCATTTT
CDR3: CASRLSDSGQHF

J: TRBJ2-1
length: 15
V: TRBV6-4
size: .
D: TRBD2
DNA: TGTGCCAGCAATCCTAGCGGGGGGACTTTGGATGAGCAGTTCTTC
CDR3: CASNPSGGTLDEQFF

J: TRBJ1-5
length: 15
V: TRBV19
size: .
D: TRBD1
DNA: TGTGCCAGTAGTATAGGGGGGACAGCAAATCAGCCCCAGCATTTT
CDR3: CASSIGGTANQPQHF

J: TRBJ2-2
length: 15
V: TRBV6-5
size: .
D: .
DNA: TGTGCCAGCAGTTACCTAAAAACCCCCGCCGGGGAGCTGTTTTTT
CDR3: CASSYLKTPAGELFF

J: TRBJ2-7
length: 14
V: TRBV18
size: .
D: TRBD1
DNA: TGTGCCAGCTCACCACGACAGGGACCCTCCGAGCAGTACTTC
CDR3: CASSPRQGPSEQYF

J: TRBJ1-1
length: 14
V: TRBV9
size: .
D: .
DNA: TGTGCCAGCAGCCCCATCGGGAGCGGCACTGAAGCTTTCTTT
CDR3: CASSPIGSGTEAFF

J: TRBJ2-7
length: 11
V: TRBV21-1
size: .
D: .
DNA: TGTGCCAGCAGCACAGGGTACGAGCAGTACTTC
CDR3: CASSTGYEQYF

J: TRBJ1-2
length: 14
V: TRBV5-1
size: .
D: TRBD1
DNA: TGCGCCAGCAGCTTTGGTACAGGGGGCTTTGGCTACACCTTC
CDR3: CASSFGTGGFGYTF

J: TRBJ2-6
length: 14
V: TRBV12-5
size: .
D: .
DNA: TGTGCTAGTGGCTCGGGGGCTGGGGCCAACGTCCTGACTTTC
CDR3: CASGSGAGANVLTF

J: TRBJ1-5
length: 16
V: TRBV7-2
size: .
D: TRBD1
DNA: TGTGCCAGCAGCAAATCCGGACAGGGGGCCTATCAGCCCCAGCATTTT
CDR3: CASSKSGQGAYQPQHF

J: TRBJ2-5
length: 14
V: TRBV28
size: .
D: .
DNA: TGTGCCAGCAGTTTCATTAAGGGGAGTGAGACCCAGTACTTC
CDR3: CASSFIKGSETQYF

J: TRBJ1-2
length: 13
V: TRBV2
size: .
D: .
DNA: TGTGCCAGCAGTGAAGGGGTCAGCTCAGGCTACACCTTC
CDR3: CASSEGVSSGYTF

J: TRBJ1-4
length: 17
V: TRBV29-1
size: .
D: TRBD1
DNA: TGCAGCGGTTCGACAGGGGTCGGATTCAACGGTGGTGAAAAACTGTTTTTT
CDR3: CSGSTGVGFNGGEKLFF